This T cell receptor (beta chain) was sequenced in a study of cytomegalovirus exposure and HLA in healthy donors. Study information: An earlier analysis found some 100 million unique TCR beta sequences from roughly 170 million T cells.

Findings and caveats of the study: Researchers catalogued 164 TCR beta chains as cytomegalovirus-associated. Later analysis identified around 15,000 TCR beta sequences associated with HLA alleles, using a false discovery rate threshold of 0.05.

This clone was observed a single time. The antigen remains undetermined. The CDR3 is 14 amino acids. V shed 7 bases and J shed 3 bases, with 13 bases lying between them. Germline values: CDR1 WSHSY, CDR2 SAAADI. The PCR employed 60 Vbeta primers together with 13 Jbeta primers. Original methodology: Later analysis identified 80 million to 85 million unique TCR beta chains, 10 million to 12 million shared. Sequenced by immunoSEQ multiplex PCR; TCRdb stores in-frame clones only, minus some. V and J calls and clone size come straight from that table; D and trimming were deduced from the DNA. The sample shows approximately 120,000 clones, over 70% of them seen only once.

Sequencing was performed on PBMCs. The chain employs TRBV10-2 and TRBJ2-1; unclear D gene. This TCR was sampled from a man between 18 and 35 years old in good health and CMV-seropositive. The CDR3 nucleotides read TGCGCCAGCACGGCAGGTGCTAACTACAATGAGCAGTTCTTC. It specifies CASTAGANYNEQFF.